This T cell receptor beta chain was found in a study of blood T cell repertoires in COVID-19. Study information: Italy, Spain and the United States were the sources of the convalescent and acute COVID-19 samples.

Trimming cost V 6 bases and J 1 base, with 9 bases left between them. The CDR3 sequence is 13 residues long. CDR1 SGHTA and CDR2 FQGTGA come from the germline V gene. Generated by immunoSEQ multiplex PCR, the TCRdb table keeps only in-frame clones and is missing some. Among 35,000 to 40,000 clones listed, 75% to 90% were seen once. The sequenced sample was peripheral blood. The chain has TRBV7-3 and TRBJ2-5; D might be TRBD1 (5 bases). This receptor was obtained from a man between 65 and 80 years old with acute or convalescent COVID-19. The CDR3 sequence is CASSPDSQETQYF. The DNA for the CDR3 is TGTGCCAGCAGTCCAGACAGCCAAGAGACCCAGTACTTC.